The 21 T cell receptor beta chains given below trace back to one sample, sequenced in a study of a mutant IDH1 vaccine in newly diagnosed glioma. These TCRs are of unknown antigen specificity. Time point described: week 23, last vaccination. A 20-mer mutant IDH1 peptide at 300 ug was injected subcutaneously with topical imiquimod. TCRdb's table, derived via immunoSEQ multiplex PCR, lists solely in-frame clones and lacks some. The repertoire holds 25,000 to 30,000 clones, with approximately 84% as singletons. The source material was PBMCs, sampled from a glioma patient whose treatment included an IDH1 peptide vaccine. These receptors all stem from a woman between 18 and 30 years old with glioma.

The chain combines TRBV4-3 with TRBJ2-7, with D possibly being TRBD1 (6 bases). There are 14 residues in the CDR3. Trimming left V 1 base short and J 4 bases short, with 11 bases between. Germline loops: CDR1 LGHNA, CDR2 YSLEER. The CDR3 DNA reads TGCGCCAGCAGCCAAGGCACAGGGAAGTACGAGCAGTACTTC. This gives the protein CASSQGTGKYEQYF.

This rearrangement joins TRBV6-1 to TRBJ1-4; 7 bases fit TRBD1. The J segment lost 1 base and the V segment lost 4 bases, leaving 3 bases of the junction unmatched. CDR3 size: 15 residues. CDR1 is MNHNS, CDR2 SASEGT, per germline. The CDR3 loop is CASSVNRGTNEKLFF. CDR3 bases: TGTGCCAGCAGTGTAAACAGGGGAACTAATGAAAAACTGTTTTTT.

The rearrangement joins TRBV19 to TRBJ2-7; 13 bases are shared with TRBD2. The V segment lost 4 bases and the J segment 3 bases; nucleotides outside the gene matches: 3. The CDR3 sequence is 15 residues long. Germline V lookup: CDR1 LNHDA, CDR2 SQIVND (reference sequence). CDR3 sequence: CASSSGLAGVYEQYF. CDR3 DNA: TGTGCCAGTAGTAGCGGACTAGCGGGAGTCTACGAGCAGTACTTC. Based on the CDR3 plus reference TRBV19 and TRBJ2-7, the full variable domain is DGGITQSPKYLFRKEGQNVTLSCEQNLNHDAMYWYRQDPGQGLRLIYYSQIVNDFQKGDIAEGYSVSREKKESFPLTVTSAQKNPTAFYLCASSSGLAGVYEQYFGPGTRLTVT.

V gene TRBV5-1 combines with J gene TRBJ1-1; D ambiguous. Germline lookup yields CDR1 SGHRS and CDR2 YFSETQ. V was pared by 3 bases and J by 0 bases, with 9 bases between. The CDR3 spans 14 residues. Here the CDR3 DNA reads TGCGCCAGCAGCTCAACGCGACTGAACACTGAAGCTTTCTTT. Translated, it gives CASSSTRLNTEAFF. The full variable domain, in which reference TRBV5-1 and TRBJ1-1 provide the parts outside the CDR3, is KAGVTQTPRYLIKTRGQQVTLSCSPISGHRSVSWYQQTPGQGLQFLFEYFSETQRNKGNFPGRFSGRQFSNSRSEMNVSTLELGDSALYLCASSSTRLNTEAFFGQGTRLTVV.

V gene TRBV2 combines with J gene TRBJ1-4; D is uncertain. The tail of the sequence fits TRBJ2-2 better, so the J call may be wrong. The germline V gene encodes CDR1 SNHLY and CDR2 FYNNEI. There are 13 residues in the CDR3. In DNA form, the CDR3 reads TGTGCCAGCAGTGATAATATGAGGGGGGAGCTGTTTTTT. Translated: CASSDNMRGELFF.

V is TRBV5-4 and J is TRBJ2-7; the match to TRBD2 covers 14 bases. This CDR3 has 15 residues. Losses at the gene ends were 3 bases for V and 6 bases for J; bases not matched to a gene: 5. Germline CDR1 is SGHNT and CDR2 is YYREEE (reference sequence). CDR3 sequence reads: CASSSRLAGGVEQYF. Here the CDR3 DNA reads TGTGCCAGCAGCTCCCGACTAGCGGGAGGGGTCGAGCAGTACTTC.

This clone was counted a few times. V usage is TRBV19 and J usage is TRBJ1-5, with D uncertain. CDR3 length: 13 amino acids. Germline V gene data show CDR1 as LNHDA and CDR2 as SQIVND (reference sequence). The V end lost 5 bases, the J end lost 4 bases, and 9 bases lay between the germline ends. The CDR3 DNA is TGTGCCAGTAGTCAGTTAGCAAATCAGCCCCAGCATTTT. Translation: CASSQLANQPQHF.

The chain is built from TRBV10-3 and TRBJ1-4; TRBD1 matches at 8 bases. The CDR3 covers 12 residues. With V trimmed by 10 bases and J by 10 bases, 8 bases remained unmatched. Per germline, CDR1 ENHRY and CDR2 SYGVKD. This chain's CDR3 is CATGQGPLKLFF. CDR3 nucleotides: TGTGCCACCGGACAGGGCCCCTTAAAACTGTTTTTT.

The chain recombines TRBV30 with TRBJ1-1; 9 nucleotides match TRBD1. The germline V gene has CDR1 GTSNPN and CDR2 SVGIG (reference sequence). The CDR3 is 16 residues long. V dropped 2 bases and J dropped 0; count of bases not matched to a gene: 7. The DNA for the CDR3 is TGTGCCTGGAGTTTGACAGGGGGAGGGGTGAACACTGAAGCTTTCTTT. This codes for CAWSLTGGGVNTEAFF.

The chain uses TRBV6-1 and TRBJ1-5, with D unclear. V was clipped by 1 base and J by 2 bases, with 6 bases between them. Germline V gene lookup returns CDR1 MNHNS and CDR2 SASEGT. This CDR3 is 14 amino acids long. The CDR3 sequence is CASSEDRGNQPQHF. CDR3 in DNA: TGTGCCAGCAGTGAAGATAGGGGCAATCAGCCCCAGCATTTT.

J is TRBJ2-2 and V is TRBV27, with D perhaps matching TRBD1 (6 bases). Germline V gives CDR1 MNHEY, CDR2 SMNVEV (reference sequence). V gave up 5 bases and J gave up 4 bases, with 8 bases separating them. The CDR3 contains 13 residues. CDR3 sequence reads: CASSVGGTGELFF. CDR3 sequence (DNA): TGTGCCAGCAGTGTAGGGGGCACCGGGGAGCTGTTTTTT.

This rearrangement joins TRBV13 to TRBJ2-3; D is perhaps TRBD1 (5 bases). The CDR3 sequence is 14 residues long. Looked up from germline, CDR1 is PRHDT and CDR2 is FYEKMQ (reference sequence). V shed 1 base and J shed 2 bases, with 7 bases lying between them. The CDR3: CASSLVGPTDTQYF. In nucleotides, the CDR3 is TGTGCCAGCAGCTTAGTGGGGCCCACAGATACGCAGTATTTT.

The V gene is TRBV10-3, the J gene TRBJ1-2; D remains ambiguous. Germline CDR1 ENHRY, CDR2 SYGVKD. The CDR3 is 11 amino acids. V dropped 8 bases and J dropped 4 bases, with 8 bases sitting between them. The CDR3 DNA follows: TGTGCCATCTCTCCCGGCTATGGCTACACCTTC. Its protein is CAISPGYGYTF.

This clone was seen a handful of times. This chain joins TRBV6-5 and TRBJ2-7; 8 nucleotides line up with TRBD1. The germline CDR1 and CDR2 sequences are MNHEY and SVGAGI. Trimming cost V 5 bases and J 3 bases; bases outside gene matches: 6. This CDR3 is 14 amino acids long. CDR3 amino acids: CASSPGQGRYEQYF. CDR3 nucleotide sequence: TGTGCCAGCAGTCCAGGACAGGGTCGCTACGAGCAGTACTTC.

This chain connects TRBV5-6 to TRBJ1-6, with TRBD1 matching over 8 bases. CDR1 is SGHDT, CDR2 YYEEEE, per germline. The CDR3 loop spans 15 amino acids. V lost 3 bases and J lost 5; bases outside the gene matches: 4. In nucleotides, the CDR3 is TGTGCCAGCAGCTACCGGGACAGGAATAATTCACCCCTCCACTTT. Its protein product is CASSYRDRNNSPLHF.

In its sample, this clone was seen once. The chain combines TRBV10-3 with TRBJ1-6; D gene ambiguous. Germline loops: CDR1 ENHRY, CDR2 SYGVKD. This CDR3 region has 15 residues. The germline V and J ends were trimmed by 3 bases and 7 bases, with 13 bases remaining between them. DNA for the CDR3: TGTGCCATCAGTGAATCTTCCCTGGGGAATTCACCCCTCCACTTT. The encoded protein is CAISESSLGNSPLHF.

The chain joins TRBV6-1 to TRBJ1-4; no firm D call. The CDR3 runs to 15 residues. V lost 2 bases and J 7 bases, leaving 14 bases between the germline ends. CDR1 is MNHNS and CDR2 is SASEGT in the germline V gene. The CDR3 loop is CASSEFQALGEKLFF. Written as DNA, the CDR3 is TGTGCCAGCAGTGAATTTCAGGCTCTCGGTGAAAAACTGTTTTTT.

This clone was detected only a few times. V and J are TRBV28 and TRBJ1-4, with D perhaps TRBD1 (6 bases). Per germline, CDR1 MDHEN and CDR2 SYDVKM. CDR3 length: 15 amino acids. The V gene lost 6 bases and the J gene lost 0 bases, with 11 bases spanning the gap. CDR3 DNA: TGTGCCAGCAGGACTGGGGGCGCAACTAATGAAAAACTGTTTTTT. Translating gives CASRTGGATNEKLFF.

V usage is TRBV19 and J usage is TRBJ1-1, with D perhaps TRBD1 (5 bases). V dropped 7 bases and J dropped 0 bases, with 15 bases sitting between them. The length of the CDR3 is 15 residues. In germline, CDR1 is LNHDA, CDR2 SQIVND (reference sequence). The CDR3 region has the DNA TGTGCCAGTAATAACAGGACACCTATGAACACTGAAGCTTTCTTT. This gives the protein CASNNRTPMNTEAFF.

This rearrangement joins TRBV29-1 to TRBJ2-2; no reliable D call. This CDR3 has 13 residues. Trimming shortened V by 0 bases and J by 6 bases, and 8 bases separated the two germline ends. Per germline, CDR1 SQVTM and CDR2 ANQGSEA. DNA of the CDR3: TGCAGCGTTGAAGATCCCGGATCCGGGGAGCTGTTTTTT. Amino acid sequence: CSVEDPGSGELFF.

The rearrangement joins TRBV2 to TRBJ1-2; perhaps TRBD1 as D (5 bases). This CDR3 has 12 residues. The V gene lost 7 bases and the J gene lost 8 bases, with 14 bases spanning the gap. From germline, CDR1 is SNHLY and CDR2 FYNNEI. The CDR3: CASILWGEGYTF. The CDR3 nucleotides read TGTGCCAGCATCCTGTGGGGGGAGGGCTACACCTTC.